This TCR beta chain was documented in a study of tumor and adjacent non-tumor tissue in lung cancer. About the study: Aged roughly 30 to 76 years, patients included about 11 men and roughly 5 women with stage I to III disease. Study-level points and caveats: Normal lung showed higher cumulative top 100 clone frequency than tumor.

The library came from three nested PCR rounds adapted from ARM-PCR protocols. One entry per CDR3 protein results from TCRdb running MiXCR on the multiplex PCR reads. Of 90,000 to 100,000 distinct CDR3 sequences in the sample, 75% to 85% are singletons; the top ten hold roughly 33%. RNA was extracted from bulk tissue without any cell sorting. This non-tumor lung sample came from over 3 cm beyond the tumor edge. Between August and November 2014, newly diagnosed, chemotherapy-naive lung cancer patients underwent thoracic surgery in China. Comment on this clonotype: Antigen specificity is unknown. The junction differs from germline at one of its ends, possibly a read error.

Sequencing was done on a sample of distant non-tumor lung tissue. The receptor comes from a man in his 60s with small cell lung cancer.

The CDR3 loop reads CASSQWVLADSGEPFF. CDR3 in DNA: TGTGCCAGCAGCCAATGGGTACTAGCTGACAGCGGGGAGCCGTTTTTT. The gene calls are TRBV14 and TRBJ2-2; 7 bases are a match to TRBD2. This CDR3 region has 16 residues. Germline values: CDR1 SGHDN, CDR2 FVKESK.